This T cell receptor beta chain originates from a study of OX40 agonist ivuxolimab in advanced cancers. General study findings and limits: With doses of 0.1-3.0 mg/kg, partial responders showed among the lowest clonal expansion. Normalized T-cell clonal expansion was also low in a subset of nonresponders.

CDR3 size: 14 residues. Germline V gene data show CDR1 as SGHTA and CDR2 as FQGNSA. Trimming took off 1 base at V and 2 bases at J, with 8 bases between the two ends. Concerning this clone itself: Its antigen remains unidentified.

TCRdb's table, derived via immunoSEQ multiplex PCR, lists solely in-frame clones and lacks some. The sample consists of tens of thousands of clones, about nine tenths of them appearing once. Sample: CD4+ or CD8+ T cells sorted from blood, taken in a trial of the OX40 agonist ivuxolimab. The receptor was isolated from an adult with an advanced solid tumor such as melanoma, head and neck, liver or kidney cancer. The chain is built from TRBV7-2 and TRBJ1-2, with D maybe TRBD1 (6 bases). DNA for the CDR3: TGTGCCAGCAGCTTAGAGGGGACAAACTATGGCTACACCTTC. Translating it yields CASSLEGTNYGYTF.